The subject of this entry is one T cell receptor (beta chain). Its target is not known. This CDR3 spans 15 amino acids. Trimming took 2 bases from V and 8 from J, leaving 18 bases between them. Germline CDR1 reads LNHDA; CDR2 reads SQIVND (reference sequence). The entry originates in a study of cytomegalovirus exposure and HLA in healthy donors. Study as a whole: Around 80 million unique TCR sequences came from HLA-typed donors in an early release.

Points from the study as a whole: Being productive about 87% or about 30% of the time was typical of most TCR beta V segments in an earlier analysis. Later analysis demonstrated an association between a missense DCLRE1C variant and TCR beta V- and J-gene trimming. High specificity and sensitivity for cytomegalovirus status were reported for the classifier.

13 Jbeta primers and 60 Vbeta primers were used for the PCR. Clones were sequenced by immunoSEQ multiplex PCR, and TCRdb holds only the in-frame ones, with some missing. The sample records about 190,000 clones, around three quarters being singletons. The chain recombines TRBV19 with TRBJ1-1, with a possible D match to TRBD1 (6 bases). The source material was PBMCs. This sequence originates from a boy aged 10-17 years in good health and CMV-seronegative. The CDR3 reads CASSITPPGVKEAFF. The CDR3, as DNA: TGTGCCAGTAGTATAACCCCCCCAGGGGTGAAGGAAGCTTTCTTT. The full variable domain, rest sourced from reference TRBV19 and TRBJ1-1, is DGGITQSPKYLFRKEGQNVTLSCEQNLNHDAMYWYRQDPGQGLRLIYYSQIVNDFQKGDIAEGYSVSREKKESFPLTVTSAQKNPTAFYLCASSITPPGVKEAFFGQGTRLTVV.